This entry is about one T cell receptor beta chain. Germline CDR1 and CDR2: LNHNV and YYDKDF (reference sequence). Trimming stripped 0 bases from V and 1 base from J, with 9 bases between. The CDR3 has 15 residues. This entry comes from a study of blood T cell repertoires in COVID-19. Only in-frame clones appear in the TCRdb table, and some are missing; sequencing was by immunoSEQ multiplex PCR. The profile shows about 28,000 clones, roughly 90% of them singletons. The sample taken for sequencing was peripheral blood. The rearrangement joins TRBV15 to TRBJ1-2; no clear D gene. The receptor's source is a man between 60 and 70 years old with active COVID-19. The chain's CDR3 is CATSRDRNSNYGYTF. The DNA for the CDR3 is TGTGCCACCAGCAGAGATAGGAACAGTAACTATGGCTACACCTTC.